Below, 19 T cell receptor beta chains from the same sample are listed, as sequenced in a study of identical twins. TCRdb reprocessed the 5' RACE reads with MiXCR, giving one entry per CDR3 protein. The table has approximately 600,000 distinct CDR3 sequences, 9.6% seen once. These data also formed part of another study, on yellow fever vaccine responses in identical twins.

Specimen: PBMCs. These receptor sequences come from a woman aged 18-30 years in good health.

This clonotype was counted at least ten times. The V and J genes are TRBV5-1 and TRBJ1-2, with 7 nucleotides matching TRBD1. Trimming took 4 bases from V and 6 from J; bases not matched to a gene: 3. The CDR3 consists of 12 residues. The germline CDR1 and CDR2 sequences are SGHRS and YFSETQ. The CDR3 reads CASSQTGNGYTF. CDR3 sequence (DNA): TGCGCCAGCAGCCAGACAGGGAATGGCTACACCTTC.

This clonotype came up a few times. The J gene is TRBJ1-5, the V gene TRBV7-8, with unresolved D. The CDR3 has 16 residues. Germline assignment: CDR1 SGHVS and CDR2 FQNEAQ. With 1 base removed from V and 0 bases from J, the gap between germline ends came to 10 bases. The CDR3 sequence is CASSLVGRNSNQPQHF. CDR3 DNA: TGTGCCAGCAGCTTAGTAGGCAGGAATAGCAATCAGCCCCAGCATTTT.

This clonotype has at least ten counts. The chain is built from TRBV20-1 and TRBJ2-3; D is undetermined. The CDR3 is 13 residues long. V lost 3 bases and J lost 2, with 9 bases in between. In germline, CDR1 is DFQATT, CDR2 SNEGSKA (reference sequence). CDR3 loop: CSARASPTDTQYF. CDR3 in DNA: TGCAGTGCTAGGGCGTCTCCCACAGATACGCAGTATTTT.

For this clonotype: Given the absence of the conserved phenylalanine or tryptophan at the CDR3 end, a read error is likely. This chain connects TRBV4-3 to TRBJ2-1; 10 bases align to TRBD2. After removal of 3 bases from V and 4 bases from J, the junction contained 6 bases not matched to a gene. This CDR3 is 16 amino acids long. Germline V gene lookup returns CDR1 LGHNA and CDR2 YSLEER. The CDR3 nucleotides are TGCGCCAGCAGCCAGCGGACTAGCGGAACATACAATGAGCAGTTCTAC. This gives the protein CASSQRTSGTYNEQFY.

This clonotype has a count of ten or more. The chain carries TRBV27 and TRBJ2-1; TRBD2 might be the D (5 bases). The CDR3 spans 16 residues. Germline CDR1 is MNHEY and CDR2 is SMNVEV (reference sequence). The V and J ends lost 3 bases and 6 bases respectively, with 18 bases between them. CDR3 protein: CASSFTLWERVNEQFF. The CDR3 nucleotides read TGTGCCAGCAGTTTTACATTGTGGGAGAGGGTCAATGAGCAGTTCTTC.

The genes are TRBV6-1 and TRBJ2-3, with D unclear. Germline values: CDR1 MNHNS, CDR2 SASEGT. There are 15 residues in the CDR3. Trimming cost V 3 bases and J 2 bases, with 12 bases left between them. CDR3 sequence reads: CASSEVGSYTDTQYF. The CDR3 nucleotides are TGTGCCAGCAGTGAGGTAGGCAGCTACACAGATACGCAGTATTTT.

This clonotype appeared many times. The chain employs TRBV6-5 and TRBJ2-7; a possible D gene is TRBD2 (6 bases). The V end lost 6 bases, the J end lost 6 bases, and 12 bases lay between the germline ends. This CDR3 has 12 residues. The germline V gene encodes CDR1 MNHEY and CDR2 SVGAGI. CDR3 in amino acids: CASSLGGTEQYF. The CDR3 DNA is TGTGCCAGCAGCCTGGGGGGAACCGAGCAGTACTTC.

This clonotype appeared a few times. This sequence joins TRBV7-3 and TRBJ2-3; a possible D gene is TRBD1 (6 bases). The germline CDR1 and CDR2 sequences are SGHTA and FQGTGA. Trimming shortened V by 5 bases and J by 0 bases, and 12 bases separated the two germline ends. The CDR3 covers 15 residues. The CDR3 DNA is TGTGCCAGCAGCGAAGGACAGACGAGCACAGATACGCAGTATTTT. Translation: CASSEGQTSTDTQYF.

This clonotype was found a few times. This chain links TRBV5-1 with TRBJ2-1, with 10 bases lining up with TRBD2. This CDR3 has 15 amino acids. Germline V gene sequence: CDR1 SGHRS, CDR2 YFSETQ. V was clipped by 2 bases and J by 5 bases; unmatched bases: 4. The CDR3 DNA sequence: TGCGCCAGCAGCTTTTGGCTAGCGGGAGACAATGAGCAGTTCTTC. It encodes CASSFWLAGDNEQFF.

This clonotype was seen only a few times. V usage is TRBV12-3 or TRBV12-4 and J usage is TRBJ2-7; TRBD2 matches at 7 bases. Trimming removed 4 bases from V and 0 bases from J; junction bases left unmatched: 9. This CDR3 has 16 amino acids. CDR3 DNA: TGTGCCAGCAGTTCCCCTAGCGGTAAGAGCTCCTACGAGCAGTACTTC. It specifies CASSSPSGKSSYEQYF.

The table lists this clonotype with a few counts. CDR3 amino acids: CASSLEVSSYNSPLHF. The CDR3 nucleotides read TGTGCCAGCAGCTTGGAAGTGAGCTCCTATAATTCACCCCTCCACTTT. The gene calls are TRBV7-2 and TRBJ1-6; the D is unclear. The CDR3 loop spans 16 amino acids. V gave up 3 bases and J gave up 0 bases, with 9 bases separating them. Germline V CDR1 and CDR2: SGHTA, FQGNSA.

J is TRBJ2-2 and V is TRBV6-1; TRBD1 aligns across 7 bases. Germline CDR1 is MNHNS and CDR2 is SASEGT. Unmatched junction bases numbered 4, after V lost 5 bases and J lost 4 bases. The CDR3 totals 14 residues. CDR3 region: CASSRDSLTGELFF. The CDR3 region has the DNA TGTGCCAGCAGTCGGGACAGCCTCACCGGGGAGCTGTTTTTT.

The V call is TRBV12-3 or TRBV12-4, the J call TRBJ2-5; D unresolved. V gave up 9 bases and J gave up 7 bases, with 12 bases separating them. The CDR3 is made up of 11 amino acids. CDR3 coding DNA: TGTGCCAGTACAGAGCTGGGGACCCAGTACTTC. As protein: CASTELGTQYF.

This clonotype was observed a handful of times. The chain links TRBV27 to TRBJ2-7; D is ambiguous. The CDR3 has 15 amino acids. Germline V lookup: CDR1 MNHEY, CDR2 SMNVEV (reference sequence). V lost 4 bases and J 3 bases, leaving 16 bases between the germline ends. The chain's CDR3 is CASSSRRARSYEQYF. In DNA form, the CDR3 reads TGTGCCAGCAGTTCTAGACGGGCCAGGAGCTACGAGCAGTACTTC.

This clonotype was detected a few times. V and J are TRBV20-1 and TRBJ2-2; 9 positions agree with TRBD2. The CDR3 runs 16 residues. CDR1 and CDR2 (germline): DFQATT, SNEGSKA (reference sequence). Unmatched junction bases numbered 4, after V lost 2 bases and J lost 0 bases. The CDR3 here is CSARPSSGTNTGELFF. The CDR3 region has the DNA TGCAGTGCTAGACCCTCTAGCGGGACGAACACCGGGGAGCTGTTTTTT.

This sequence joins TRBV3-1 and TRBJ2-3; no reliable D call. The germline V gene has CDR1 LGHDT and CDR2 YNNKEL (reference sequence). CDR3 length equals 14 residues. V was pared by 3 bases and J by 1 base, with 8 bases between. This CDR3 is CASSQVGGTDTQYF. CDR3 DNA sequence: TGTGCCAGCAGCCAGGTGGGCGGCACAGATACGCAGTATTTT.

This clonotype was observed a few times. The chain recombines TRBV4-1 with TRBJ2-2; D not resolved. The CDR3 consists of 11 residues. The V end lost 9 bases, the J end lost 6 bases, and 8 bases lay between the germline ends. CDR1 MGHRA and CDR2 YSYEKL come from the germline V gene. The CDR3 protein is CASGFAGELFF. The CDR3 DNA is TGCGCCAGTGGTTTCGCCGGGGAGCTGTTTTTT.

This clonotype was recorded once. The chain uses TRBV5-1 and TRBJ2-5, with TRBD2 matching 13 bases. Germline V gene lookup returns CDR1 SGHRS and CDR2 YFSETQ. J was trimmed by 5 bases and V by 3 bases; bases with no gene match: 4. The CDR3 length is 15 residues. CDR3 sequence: CASSWGLAGSETQYF. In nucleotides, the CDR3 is TGCGCCAGCAGCTGGGGACTAGCGGGGTCGGAGACCCAGTACTTC. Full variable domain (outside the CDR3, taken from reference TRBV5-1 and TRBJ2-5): KAGVTQTPRYLIKTRGQQVTLSCSPISGHRSVSWYQQTPGQGLQFLFEYFSETQRNKGNFPGRFSGRQFSNSRSEMNVSTLELGDSALYLCASSWGLAGSETQYFGPGTRLLVL.

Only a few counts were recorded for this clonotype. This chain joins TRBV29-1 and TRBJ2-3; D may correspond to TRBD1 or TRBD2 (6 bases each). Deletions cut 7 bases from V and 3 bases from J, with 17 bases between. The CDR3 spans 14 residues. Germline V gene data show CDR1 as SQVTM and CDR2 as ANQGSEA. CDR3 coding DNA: TGCAGCGGGGACCGAGGGGGAGGAACAGATACGCAGTATTTT. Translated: CSGDRGGGTDTQYF.